This TCR beta chain was profiled in a study of early stage breast cancer tumors. Clones were sequenced by immunoSEQ multiplex PCR, and TCRdb holds only the in-frame ones, with some missing. The profile shows about 50,000 clones, around 80% of them singletons. This CDR3 is built from 16 residues. V was cut by 11 bases and J by 0 bases, with 22 bases left in between. The V gene's germline CDR1 is ENHRY and CDR2 SYGVKD. This clone was found once. The J gene is TRBJ2-5, the V gene TRBV10-3; possible D gene TRBD1, 5 bases. Sequencing input: blood. This sequence was found in a person aged 40 to 49 with breast cancer. CDR3 sequence: CAPRLPTLGDQETQYF. The DNA of the CDR3 is TGTGCCCCCAGATTACCCACTCTAGGGGACCAAGAGACCCAGTACTTC.